The next 19 T cell receptor beta chains were all read from a single sample in a study of CD8 T cells in ankylosing spondylitis. Study outcomes and limitations: In ankylosing spondylitis blood, a motif of several highly homologous TCR beta variants appeared characteristic.

Each CDR3 protein gets one entry after TCRdb re-called the 5' RACE reads with MiXCR. The data contain some 840,000 distinct CDR3 sequences, about an eighth of them singletons. No antigen has been identified for these receptors. The sample comprised blood, either unsorted or a sorted T cell fraction (not recorded which). These receptors all come from a male donor with ankylosing spondylitis.

This clonotype was counted many times. This chain connects TRBV18 to TRBJ1-2; 9 positions agree with TRBD1. V lost 4 bases, J lost 8 bases, and 11 bases stayed unmatched. The CDR3 length is 15 residues. Per germline, CDR1 KGHSH and CDR2 LQKENI. The CDR3 region is CASSHSKQGADGYTF. CDR3 nucleotide sequence: TGTGCCAGCTCACACTCAAAACAGGGGGCCGACGGCTACACCTTC.

The gene calls are TRBV4-2 and TRBJ1-2; 9 nucleotides match TRBD1. Germline loops: CDR1 LGHNA, CDR2 YNFKEQ. V lost 3 bases to trimming and J lost 5 bases; unmatched junction nucleotides: 4. The CDR3 loop spans 14 amino acids. The CDR3 DNA is TGTGCCAGCAGCCAGACGGGACAGGGATATGGCTACACCTTC. Protein sequence: CASSQTGQGYGYTF.

The CDR3 is CAISESRLAGGRPQETQYF. DNA of the CDR3: TGTGCCATCAGTGAGTCCAGACTAGCGGGGGGTAGACCCCAAGAGACCCAGTACTTC. The V and J genes are TRBV10-3 and TRBJ2-5, with 13 bases matching TRBD2. After removal of 0 bases from V and 1 base from J, the junction contained 8 bases not matched to a gene. CDR3 length equals 19 residues. Germline V gene data show CDR1 as ENHRY and CDR2 as SYGVKD.

The chain joins TRBV20-1 to TRBJ1-5; unclear D gene. The CDR3 sequence is 12 residues long. Trimming removed 2 bases from V and 3 bases from J, with 5 bases in between. Germline V gene sequence: CDR1 DFQATT, CDR2 SNEGSKA (reference sequence). The DNA of the CDR3 is TGCAGTGCTAGACAGGCCAATCAGCCCCAGCATTTT. It encodes CSARQANQPQHF.

The chain joins TRBV7-9 to TRBJ2-7; 8 positions agree with TRBD1. CDR1 is SEHNR and CDR2 is FQNEAQ in the germline V gene (reference sequence). The V and J ends lost 1 base and 3 bases, in that order; junction bases with no gene match: 8. The CDR3 is 16 residues long. CDR3 region: CASSLGTGSGSYEQYF. The DNA for the CDR3 is TGTGCCAGCAGCTTAGGGACAGGGTCGGGGAGCTACGAGCAGTACTTC.

The genes are TRBV5-1 and TRBJ1-5, with TRBD1 as a possible D gene (6 bases). The V and J ends lost 3 bases and 6 bases respectively, with 16 bases between them. This CDR3 is 15 amino acids long. Looked up from germline, CDR1 is SGHRS and CDR2 is YFSETQ. This CDR3 is CASSSFGGSGQPQHF. In nucleotides, the CDR3 is TGCGCCAGCAGCTCCTTTGGGGGCTCGGGTCAGCCCCAGCATTTT.

This clonotype was found a few times. The chain is built from TRBV5-1 and TRBJ1-1; D gene ambiguous. Germline-derived CDR1 and CDR2 are SGHRS and YFSETQ. This CDR3 contains 11 residues. Trimming stripped 1 base from V and 10 bases from J, with 8 bases between. The CDR3 DNA reads TGCGCCAGCAGCTTGTATGCGGGAGCTTTCTTT. Translating it yields CASSLYAGAFF.

J is TRBJ1-6 and V is TRBV12-3 or TRBV12-4, with D possibly being TRBD1 (5 bases). V lost 1 base and J 9 bases, leaving 10 bases between the germline ends. This CDR3 region has 14 residues. The CDR3 reads CASSLGGASSPLHF. DNA of the CDR3: TGTGCCAGCAGTTTAGGGGGCGCTTCTTCACCCCTCCACTTT.

This clonotype was counted a few times. This chain joins TRBV11-2 and TRBJ1-2, with 7 bases fitting TRBD1. This CDR3 has 16 amino acids. Germline V gene data show CDR1 as SGHAT and CDR2 as FQNNGV. The V and J ends lost 4 bases and 6 bases, in that order; junction bases with no gene match: 14. The CDR3 reads CASSSPSTGIVDGYTF. The CDR3 DNA follows: TGTGCCAGCAGCTCCCCTTCGACAGGGATAGTAGATGGCTACACCTTC.

J is TRBJ2-7 and V is TRBV20-1; 13 nucleotides align to TRBD2. Germline CDR1 reads DFQATT; CDR2 reads SNEGSKA (reference sequence). J was trimmed by 12 bases and V by 3 bases; bases with no gene match: 5. This CDR3 has 12 amino acids. The CDR3 DNA reads as TGCAGTGCTAGGATACTAGCGGGAGGGCGGTACTTC. Its translation is CSARILAGGRYF.

Comments on this clonotype: Being one base from a much bigger clone, this may be a read error. The chain links TRBV9 to TRBJ2-7; no clear D. Germline V gene lookup returns CDR1 SGDLS and CDR2 YYNGEE. The V and J ends lost 0 bases and 0 bases respectively, with 7 bases between them. This CDR3 region has 14 residues. CDR3 nucleotides: TGTGCCAGCAGCGTAGGCAGGACCTCCTACGAGCAGTACTTC. Protein product: CASSVGRTSYEQYF.

This clonotype showed up many times. The chain links TRBV10-3 to TRBJ1-5; TRBD1 is a possible D gene (6 bases). Germline loops: CDR1 ENHRY, CDR2 SYGVKD. This CDR3 contains 13 residues. The ends were cut back, 7 bases at V and 4 bases at J, with 11 bases in the middle. CDR3 sequence: CAINDRPNQPQHF. The CDR3 DNA reads as TGTGCCATCAACGACAGGCCGAATCAGCCCCAGCATTTT.

V is TRBV20-1 and J is TRBJ2-5; the D is unclear. Germline V gives CDR1 DFQATT, CDR2 SNEGSKA (reference sequence). This CDR3 contains 12 residues. Trimming cost V 3 bases and J 0 bases, with 5 bases left between them. Written as DNA, the CDR3 is TGCAGTGCTAGTACAGACCAAGAGACCCAGTACTTC. Translation: CSASTDQETQYF.

This chain uses TRBV7-2 with TRBJ2-1, with 8 bases fitting TRBD2. The V segment lost 8 bases and the J segment 4 bases; nucleotides outside the gene matches: 13. Germline assignment: CDR1 SGHTA and CDR2 FQGNSA. CDR3 length: 16 residues. The CDR3 bases are TGTGCCAGCGCCCTCGGCGGGGGCGGGGGGTACAATGAGCAGTTCTTC. Translation: CASALGGGGGYNEQFF.

The rearrangement joins TRBV4-2 to TRBJ2-1; the match to TRBD2 covers 11 bases. The germline V gene encodes CDR1 LGHNA and CDR2 YNFKEQ. The CDR3 loop spans 20 amino acids. The ends lost 0 bases at V and 4 bases at J; junction bases unmatched: 14. The CDR3 coding sequence is TGTGCCAGCAGCCAAGATGGGGGGCTAGCGGGAGGTTCCCGTTACAATGAGCAGTTCTTC. Residues: CASSQDGGLAGGSRYNEQFF.

This clonotype has at least ten counts. This chain connects TRBV7-3 to TRBJ1-1; D gene uncertain. Between the trimmed V and J ends, which lost 6 bases and 0 bases, there was a span of 8 bases. Germline assignment: CDR1 SGHTA and CDR2 FQGTGA. The CDR3 spans 13 residues. The CDR3 DNA sequence: TGTGCCAGCAGTTGGACTCTGAACACTGAAGCTTTCTTT. It translates to CASSWTLNTEAFF.

CDR3 in amino acids: CASSRYDGKLFF. The CDR3 DNA sequence: TGTGCCAGCAGCCGCTATGATGGGAAACTGTTTTTT. This chain uses TRBV28 with TRBJ1-4, with D unresolved. This CDR3 is 12 amino acids long. The V gene lost 6 bases and the J gene lost 11 bases, with 13 bases spanning the gap. Germline CDR1 MDHEN, CDR2 SYDVKM.

This clonotype came up a few times. The V gene is TRBV24-1, the J gene TRBJ2-7; a weak D match, TRBD1 (5 bases). CDR3 length: 13 amino acids. V lost 6 bases and J lost 7, with 15 bases in between. CDR1 is KGHDR and CDR2 is SFDVKD in the germline V gene. The CDR3 spells CATSRSTGEEQYF. The CDR3 region has the DNA TGTGCCACCAGTCGCTCTACAGGTGAGGAGCAGTACTTC.

This clonotype was detected only a few times. V and J are TRBV7-2 and TRBJ1-4; D call uncertain. V lost 1 base and J lost 6, with 6 bases in between. Germline-derived CDR1 and CDR2 are SGHTA and FQGNSA. The CDR3 runs to 13 residues. CDR3 sequence: CASSLGPDEKLFF. The CDR3 DNA sequence: TGTGCCAGCAGCTTAGGGCCAGATGAAAAACTGTTTTTT.